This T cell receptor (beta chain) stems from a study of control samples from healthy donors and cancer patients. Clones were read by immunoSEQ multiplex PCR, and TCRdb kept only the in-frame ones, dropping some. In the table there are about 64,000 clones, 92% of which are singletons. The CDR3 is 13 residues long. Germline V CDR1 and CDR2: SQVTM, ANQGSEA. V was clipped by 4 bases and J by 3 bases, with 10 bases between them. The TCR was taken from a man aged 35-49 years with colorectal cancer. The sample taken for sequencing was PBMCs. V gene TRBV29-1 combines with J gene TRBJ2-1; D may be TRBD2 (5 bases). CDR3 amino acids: CSVARDHYNEQFF. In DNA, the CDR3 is TGCAGCGTTGCCCGGGATCACTACAATGAGCAGTTCTTC.